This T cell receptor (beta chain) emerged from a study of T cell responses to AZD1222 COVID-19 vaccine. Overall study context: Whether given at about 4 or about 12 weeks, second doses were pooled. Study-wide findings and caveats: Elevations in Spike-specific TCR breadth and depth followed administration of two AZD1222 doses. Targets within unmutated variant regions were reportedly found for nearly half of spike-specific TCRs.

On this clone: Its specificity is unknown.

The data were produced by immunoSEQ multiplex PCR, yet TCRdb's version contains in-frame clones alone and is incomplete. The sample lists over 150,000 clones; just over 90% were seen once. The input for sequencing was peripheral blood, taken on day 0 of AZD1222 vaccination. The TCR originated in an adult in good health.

This CDR3 reads CASSEPSGNTEAFF. The CDR3 DNA follows: TGTGCCAGCAGCGAGCCTTCGGGGAACACTGAAGCTTTCTTT. J is TRBJ1-1 and V is TRBV28; D unclear. The germline gives CDR1 MDHEN, CDR2 SYDVKM. Trimming stripped 6 bases from V and 1 base from J, with 12 bases between. This CDR3 spans 14 amino acids.